Listed here are 8 T cell receptor beta chains from one sample, sequenced in a study of control samples from healthy donors and cancer patients. Clones were sequenced by immunoSEQ multiplex PCR, and TCRdb holds only the in-frame ones, with some missing. The sample shows roughly 160,000 clones, around 94% of them seen only once. Source material: PBMCs. Every receptor here comes from a man between 60 and 75 years old with colorectal cancer.

The V gene is TRBV6-2 or TRBV6-3, the J gene TRBJ1-4; a weak D match, TRBD1 (5 bases). Germline CDR1 is MNHEY and CDR2 is SVGEGT. The CDR3 is 15 residues long. Trimming took off 0 bases at V and 8 bases at J, with 13 bases between the two ends. As DNA, the CDR3 is TGTGCCAGCAGTTACTCGTCGGGGGTCGAGGAAAAACTGTTTTTT. It encodes CASSYSSGVEEKLFF.

The V call is TRBV3-1 (or the pseudogene TRBV3-2), the J call TRBJ2-3; TRBD1 is a possible D gene (6 bases). The V and J ends lost 5 bases and 0 bases respectively, with 9 bases between them. The CDR3 is 14 amino acids. Germline V gives CDR1 LGHDT, CDR2 YNNKEL (reference sequence). CDR3 nucleotide sequence: TGTGCCAGCAGCTGGGGACACAGCACAGATACGCAGTATTTT. Translated, it gives CASSWGHSTDTQYF.

This chain uses TRBV19 with TRBJ2-7, with TRBD1 as a possible D gene (6 bases). Germline-derived CDR1 and CDR2 are LNHDA and SQIVND (reference sequence). The V and J ends lost 5 bases and 0 bases respectively, with 14 bases between them. There are 15 residues in the CDR3. CDR3 nucleotide sequence: TGTGCCAGTAGTCTTAGCACAGGGATCTCCTACGAGCAGTACTTC. Amino acid sequence: CASSLSTGISYEQYF.

This rearrangement joins TRBV10-1 to TRBJ2-2, with 11 bases fitting TRBD1. Germline V gene sequence: CDR1 WNHNN, CDR2 SYGVQD (reference sequence). The CDR3 runs to 16 residues. V dropped 6 bases and J dropped 5; count of bases not matched to a gene: 8. The CDR3 nucleotides are TGCGCCAGCAGCCCAATGGACAGGGGGCTAACCGGGGAGCTGTTTTTT. Protein sequence: CASSPMDRGLTGELFF.

The chain carries TRBV7-9 and TRBJ1-5; a weak D match, TRBD1 (6 bases). In germline, CDR1 is SEHNR, CDR2 FQNEAQ (reference sequence). The V and J ends lost 4 bases and 1 base respectively, with 11 bases between them. This CDR3 contains 15 residues. CDR3 region: CASSSEGGSNQPQHF. Here the CDR3 DNA reads TGTGCCAGCAGCTCAGAGGGGGGAAGCAATCAGCCCCAGCATTTT.

This chain connects TRBV4-1 to TRBJ1-5, with D possibly being TRBD1 (5 bases). Germline V gene sequence: CDR1 MGHRA, CDR2 YSYEKL. The CDR3 covers 15 residues. V dropped 4 bases and J dropped 4 bases, with 14 bases sitting between them. This CDR3 reads CASSPIMEGNQPQHF. CDR3 nucleotides: TGCGCCAGCAGCCCAATCATGGAGGGGAATCAGCCCCAGCATTTT.

The chain carries TRBV5-1 and TRBJ2-5; 7 nucleotides align to TRBD1. CDR3 size: 16 residues. The germline CDR1 and CDR2 sequences are SGHRS and YFSETQ. V shed 0 bases, J shed 4 bases, and the junction held 9 bases outside the gene matches. CDR3 loop: CASSLGMGTVGETQYF. CDR3 DNA: TGCGCCAGCAGCTTGGGGATGGGGACAGTGGGAGAGACCCAGTACTTC.

The rearrangement links TRBV7-9 to TRBJ1-2; D is unresolved. Trimming cost V 1 base and J 3 bases, with 6 bases left between them. In germline, CDR1 is SEHNR, CDR2 FQNEAQ (reference sequence). The CDR3 covers 13 residues. CDR3 nucleotide sequence: TGTGCCAGCAGCTTAGGAGTGGACTATGGCTACACCTTC. It specifies CASSLGVDYGYTF.